This is a list of T cell receptor beta chains from one sample in a study of CD8 T cells in ankylosing spondylitis. TCRdb itself ran the 5' RACE reads through MiXCR, one entry per CDR3 protein. Among a few hundred thousand distinct CDR3 sequences listed, 20% to 25% were seen once. Material for sequencing was blood, either unsorted or a sorted T cell fraction (not recorded which). The receptors were gathered from a male donor with ankylosing spondylitis or in good health (not recorded which). CDR3s include the opening cysteine and the closing phenylalanine or tryptophan. A D gene is named only where the DNA matches it firmly. Expanded clones get a size class; other rows say once, few or many, or leave the size out.

clone_size	d_call	v_call	j_call	cdr3_nt	cdr3_aa
few	TRBD1	TRBV10-3	TRBJ2-7	TGTGCCATCAGTGATCCGACAGGGGATAACTACGAGCAGTACTTC	CAISDPTGDNYEQYF
NA	NA	TRBV4-1	TRBJ2-3	TGCGCCAGCAGCCAAAATTCGGGCGGTATCACAGATACGCAGTATTTT	CASSQNSGGITDTQYF
NA	NA	TRBV4-1	TRBJ2-2	TGCGCCAGCAGCCAAGGACAGCAGACCGGGGAGCTGTTTTTT	CASSQGQQTGELFF
NA	TRBD1	TRBV29-1	TRBJ2-2	TGCAGCGGCTGGACAGGGGGCAGCGGGGAGCTGTTTTTT	CSGWTGGSGELFF
NA	NA	TRBV15	TRBJ2-3	TGTGCCACCAGCAGAGTCACCGGGACAAGCACAGATACGCAGTATTTT	CATSRVTGTSTDTQYF
NA	NA	TRBV6-5	TRBJ1-1	TGTGCCAGCAGTTACTTGGCGAATGCTGAAGCTTTCTTT	CASSYLANAEAFF
NA	TRBD1	TRBV5-4	TRBJ2-3	TGTGCCAGCAGCAGGTGGACAGGGAAAGATCGAGATACGCAGTATTTT	CASSRWTGKDRDTQYF
few	NA	TRBV29-1	TRBJ2-3	TGCAGCGCCGAGGGTCCCCCAGATACGCAGTATTTT	CSAEGPPDTQYF
few	NA	TRBV5-5	TRBJ2-2	TGTGCCAGCAGCTTTTTCTTGGGGGCCGGGGAGCTGTTTTTT	CASSFFLGAGELFF
few	TRBD2	TRBV7-8	TRBJ2-2	TGTGCCAGCAGCTTATACCCGGTCGATGGCGGGGGGGCCGACACCGGGGAGCTGTTTTTT	CASSLYPVDGGGADTGELFF
NA	NA	TRBV4-1	TRBJ1-1	TGCGCCAGCAACCCGTCAGACACCCACATGAACACTGAAGCTTTCTTT	CASNPSDTHMNTEAFF
NA	NA	TRBV29-1	TRBJ2-1	TGCAGCGCTTGGGTTAAGGTTTACAATGAGCAGTTCTTC	CSAWVKVYNEQFF
NA	NA	TRBV28	TRBJ2-7	TGTGCCAGCGAGGGACGAGGCTCCTACGAGCAGTACTTC	CASEGRGSYEQYF
NA	NA	TRBV4-1	TRBJ1-1	TGCGCCAGCAGCCCCCCCGGGGGGGACACTGAAGCTTTCTTT	CASSPPGGDTEAFF
few	NA	TRBV18	TRBJ2-2	TGTGCCAGCTCACCACCCGACTGGGGCACCGGGGAGCTGTTTTTT	CASSPPDWGTGELFF
once	NA	TRBV7-6	TRBJ2-3	TGTGCCAGCAGCTTAGCGCCCACAGAAAACACAGATACGCAGTATTTT	CASSLAPTENTDTQYF
NA	NA	TRBV12-3/TRBV12-4	TRBJ2-6	TGTGCCAGCAGTGGAGAGGGAGCGGGGGCCAACGTCCTGACTTTC	CASSGEGAGANVLTF
NA	NA	TRBV20-1	TRBJ2-7	TGCAGTGCTAGGGCCTTGGCCTACGAGCAGTACTTC	CSARALAYEQYF
NA	NA	TRBV30	TRBJ2-1	TGTGCCTGGAGTCTCCTATTTGGGGTCGATGAGCAGTTCTTC	CAWSLLFGVDEQFF
many	NA	TRBV27	TRBJ1-6	TGTGCCAGCGGCGGGGGATCCCTGGATTCACCCCTCCACTTT	CASGGGSLDSPLHF
NA	NA	TRBV6-2/TRBV6-3	TRBJ2-1	TGTGCCAGCAACACTGGGGGGGCCAGCTCCTACAATGAGCAGTTCTTC	CASNTGGASSYNEQFF
few	NA	TRBV20-1	TRBJ1-1	TGCAGTGCTGGTCCCGAAACTAGCGCGGGCACTGAAGCTTTCTTT	CSAGPETSAGTEAFF
few	TRBD1	TRBV7-9	TRBJ2-4	TGTGCCAGCAGCTCGGGGCAGGGGGTATTCAACATTCAGTACTTC	CASSSGQGVFNIQYF
NA	TRBD1	TRBV4-1	TRBJ2-5	TGCGCCAGCAGCCAAGAGAACAGGGGAACGGAGACCCAGTACTTC	CASSQENRGTETQYF
NA	NA	TRBV6-5	TRBJ2-7	TGTGCCAGCAGTTACTCGTCAGGGGGGTCCTACGAGCAGTACTTC	CASSYSSGGSYEQYF
few	NA	TRBV28	TRBJ1-1	TGTGCCAGCTCAAGCGCCCGGGGGCTGGGGGACACTGAAGCTTTCTTT	CASSSARGLGDTEAFF
few	NA	TRBV9	TRBJ2-1	TGTGCCAGCAGCGAGAGACCAACGAGGGGGTCTGAGCAGTTCTTC	CASSERPTRGSEQFF
few	NA	TRBV24-1	TRBJ2-1	TGTGCCACCAGTGAGAGGGAGACTGCTCTGAACAATGAGCAGTTCTTC	CATSERETALNNEQFF
NA	NA	TRBV3-1	TRBJ1-6	TGTGCCAGCAGCCAAGGTTGGCCAAGCTTCTATAATTCACCCCTCCACTTT	CASSQGWPSFYNSPLHF
few	NA	TRBV15	TRBJ1-1	TGTGCCACCAGCAGAGATATGGGCACTGAAGCTTTCTTT	CATSRDMGTEAFF
NA	NA	TRBV27	TRBJ2-5	TGTGCCAGCAGTTTATCCGTCAACCAAGAGACCCAGTACTTC	CASSLSVNQETQYF
NA	TRBD1	TRBV10-3	TRBJ2-2	TGTGCCCACCTGGACAGGGAGACCGGGGAGCTGTTTTTT	CAHLDRETGELFF
NA	NA	TRBV28	TRBJ1-4	TGTGCCAGCAGCTTTGGAAAGGACGAACTGTTTTTT	CASSFGKDELFF
NA	NA	TRBV4-1	TRBJ1-5	TGCGCCAGCAGCCCTTGGGTAGGCAATCAGCCCCAGCATTTT	CASSPWVGNQPQHF
NA	TRBD2	TRBV20-1	TRBJ2-3	TGCAGTGCTAGATTTTACGGGGGGGCCTTCGCAGATACGCAGTATTTT	CSARFYGGAFADTQYF
NA	TRBD2	TRBV2	TRBJ2-3	TGTGCCAGCAGTGGGACTAGCGGGGCTAGACTTTCCACAGATACGCAGTATTTT	CASSGTSGARLSTDTQYF
NA	NA	TRBV12-3/TRBV12-4	TRBJ2-1	TGTGCCAGCAGTGACGGCCAAAATGAGCTGTTCTTC	CASSDGQNELFF
few	NA	TRBV20-1	TRBJ2-5	TGCAGTGCTCCTTCGGCAGGAACCAACCAAGAGACCCAGTACTTC	CSAPSAGTNQETQYF
NA	NA	TRBV30	TRBJ2-1	TGTGCCTGGAGTGTAGCTCTCGGTAATGAGCAGTTCTTC	CAWSVALGNEQFF
NA	NA	TRBV29-1	TRBJ1-2	TGCAGCGTTGAATTAGACTACTATGGCTACACCTTC	CSVELDYYGYTF
NA	NA	TRBV5-1	TRBJ2-3	TGCGCCAGCAGCTTCTCCGGGGCAGGGGCAGATACGCAGTATTTT	CASSFSGAGADTQYF
few	NA	TRBV6-1	TRBJ1-5	TGTGCCAGCAGTCCTGGGGCAGGGGATCAGCCCCAGCATTTT	CASSPGAGDQPQHF
NA	NA	TRBV2	TRBJ2-1	TGTGCCGTACGACTAGTTGGTGAGCAGTTCTTC	CAVRLVGEQFF
NA	NA	TRBV4-1	TRBJ2-3	TGCGCCAGCAGTAAAGGACTATCCGTGGGGGAAGATACGCAGTATTTT	CASSKGLSVGEDTQYF
NA	NA	TRBV9	TRBJ2-1	TGTGCCAGCAGCGTAGAGACCCGGGTCAGGGGGGCCGATGAGCAGTTCTTC	CASSVETRVRGADEQFF